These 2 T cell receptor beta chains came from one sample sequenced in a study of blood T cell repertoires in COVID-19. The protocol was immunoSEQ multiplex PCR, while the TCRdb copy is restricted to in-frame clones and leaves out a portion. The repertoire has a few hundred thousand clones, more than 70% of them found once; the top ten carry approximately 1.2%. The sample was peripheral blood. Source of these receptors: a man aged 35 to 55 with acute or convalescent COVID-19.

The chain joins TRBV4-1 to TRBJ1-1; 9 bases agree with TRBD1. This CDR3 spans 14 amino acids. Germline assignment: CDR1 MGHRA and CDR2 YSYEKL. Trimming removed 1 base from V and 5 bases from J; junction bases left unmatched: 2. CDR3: CASSQVDRGTEAFF. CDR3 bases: TGCGCCAGCAGCCAAGTTGACAGGGGGACTGAAGCTTTCTTT.

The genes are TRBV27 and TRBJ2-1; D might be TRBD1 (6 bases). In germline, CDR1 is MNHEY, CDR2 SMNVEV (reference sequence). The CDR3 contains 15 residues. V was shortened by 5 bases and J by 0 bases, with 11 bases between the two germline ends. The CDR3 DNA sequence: TGTGCCAGCAGTCGGACAGCGAGCTCCTACAATGAGCAGTTCTTC. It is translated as CASSRTASSYNEQFF.